The present entry profiles one T cell receptor beta chain with its context. Its antigen is not yet known. No much larger clone is present one base from it, and per-base qualities are unavailable. TCRbeta CDR3 regions were amplified from genomic DNA using the immunoSEQ Assay, a bias-controlled multiplex PCR. On the study's bioinformatics: The number of nucleated cells in each sample was estimated from the amplification of reference gene primers within the assay. To quantify the absolute abundance of each unique TCRbeta CDR3 rearrangement, sequence reads were collapsed and filtered. Productive Simpson clonality was computed per sample as the square root of Simpson's diversity index over productive rearrangements. This immuneACCESS table, as held by TCRdb, lists in-frame sequences with V and J called but not all clones. Of the missing ones, under half trace to an unresolved V gene in checked studies; the others have no known cause. D and trimming come from the DNA, and the V and J calls and clone size come from that table. The sample profile shows about 200,000 clones; around 86% of them were found once. The top ten clones comprise 3.5% to 4.5% of the sample.

This sample was included in a study of blood T cell repertoires in COVID-19 (dated by TCRdb to 2020 to 2021). Background on the whole study: Samples from collaborators originated in the United States, Italy and Spain and spanned both the acute and convalescent phases of COVID-19. The prospective study material was composed of cDNA or gDNA derived from T cells, B-cell-depleted T cells, or PBMCs. The sample metadata nearly always contained a de-identified subject ID, COVID-19 status, age in years and sex. Subjects who had been exposed to COVID-19, were actively infected with it, or had recovered from it provided the deeply sampled blood TCRbeta repertoires that made up the dataset. HLA class I and class II types, where available, came from metadata supplied by the sample provider rather than from assay-based typing. The repertoires were released in a freely available public database meant as a resource for research on the immune response to SARS-CoV-2. Samples were obtained from the ongoing ImmuneRACE study (first 160 participants) and from roughly 1,300 subjects provided by 6 global collaborators. On the study overall, not on this receptor specifically: Clinical and demographic metadata were provided uncurated, with the amount varying by source and participant.

Collaborating institutions collected whole blood in K2EDTA tubes following their own protocols. For TCRbeta analysis, collaborators shipped samples as frozen whole blood, isolated PBMCs, or DNA extracted from either of those sample types. Specimen: peripheral blood. The receptor was derived from a man in his forties or fifties with acute or convalescent COVID-19.

For the CDR3, the sequence is CASSPQGGTYNEQFF. The sequence in DNA is TGTGCCAGCTCCCCTCAGGGGGGTACCTACAATGAGCAGTTCTTC. The sequence joins TRBV18 to TRBJ2-1; possibly the D gene is TRBD1, per 7 matching bases. The cysteine opens and the phenylalanine closes a CDR3 of 15 amino acids. The only DNA kept is the CDR3, 45 bases in frame from the first base. CDR1 and CDR2, looked up from the germline V gene, are KGHSH and LQKENI. The V and J ends are trimmed by 6 bases and 2 bases, leaving 14 bases between them. The reference TRBV18 and TRBJ2-1 proteins fill in what lies around the CDR3, so the full variable domain reads NAGVMQNPRHLVRRRGQEARLRCSPMKGHSHVYWYRQLPEEGLKFMVYLQKENIIDESGMPKERFSAEFPKEGPSILRIQQVVRGDSAAYFCASSPQGGTYNEQFFGPGTRLTVL.